The clone carrying this TCR beta chain counts as medium-sized. Its specificity is not known. Losses at the gene ends were 4 bases for V and 5 bases for J; bases not matched to a gene: 5. The CDR3 loop spans 15 amino acids. Unique molecular identifiers were used in preparing the TCRbeta library. TCRdb analysed the PCR reads with MiXCR anew, one entry per CDR3 protein. Of over 15,000 distinct CDR3 sequences in the sample, about an eighth were seen once. This sample is part of a study of T-cell reconstitution after alpha-beta-depleted transplantation in children. Study-wide points: Among T cells one year after transplant, newly produced cells accounted for most counts and diversity.

Specimen: PBMCs, mostly from graft donor cells, collected 180 days after TCRalphabeta/CD19-depleted stem cell transplant. This TCR derives from a boy less than two years old who had a stem cell transplant for Wiskott-Aldrich syndrome, so the T cells may come from the graft donor. The rearrangement uses TRBV12-3 or TRBV12-4 and TRBJ1-1; 12 nucleotides line up with TRBD1. CDR3 nucleotides: TGTGCCAGCAGTTGGGACAGGGGGCGGGAAACTGAAGCTTTCTTT. This encodes CASSWDRGRETEAFF.